This entry lists 11 T cell receptor beta chains sequenced from one sample in a study of blood T cell repertoires in COVID-19. The data were produced by immunoSEQ multiplex PCR, yet TCRdb's version contains in-frame clones alone and is incomplete. The sample holds some 320,000 clones, 85% seen once. What was sequenced was PBMCs or T cells enriched from blood (not recorded which). These receptors came from a woman under 40 who had been exposed to COVID-19.

This chain links TRBV27 with TRBJ1-6; D might be TRBD1 (6 bases). This CDR3 spans 13 amino acids. Trimming left V 7 bases short and J 7 bases short, with 11 bases between. Looked up from germline, CDR1 is MNHEY and CDR2 is SMNVEV (reference sequence). The CDR3 loop is CASKDSPNSPLHF. As DNA, the CDR3 is TGTGCCAGCAAGGACAGTCCCAATTCACCCCTCCACTTT.

The rearrangement uses TRBV7-2 and TRBJ1-1; no firm D call. The CDR3 is 17 residues long. The V and J ends lost 0 bases and 0 bases respectively, with 14 bases between them. Germline values: CDR1 SGHTA, CDR2 FQGNSA. CDR3 protein: CASSLASRHRMNTEAFF. CDR3 sequence (DNA): TGTGCCAGCAGCTTAGCATCGCGGCACCGGATGAACACTGAAGCTTTCTTT.

The chain uses TRBV5-1 and TRBJ1-2, with 7 bases identical to TRBD1. Losses at the gene ends were 6 bases for V and 8 bases for J; bases not matched to a gene: 13. This CDR3 spans 14 amino acids. From germline, CDR1 is SGHRS and CDR2 YFSETQ. The CDR3 here is CASNMGTELLGYTF. In DNA, the CDR3 is TGCGCCAGCAATATGGGGACAGAACTACTCGGCTACACCTTC.

V gene TRBV24-1 combines with J gene TRBJ2-1; a possible D gene is TRBD2 (10 bases). CDR3 length: 21 residues. The ends were cut back, 9 bases at V and 7 bases at J, with 39 bases in the middle. Germline V gives CDR1 KGHDR, CDR2 SFDVKD. CDR3 bases: TGTGCCACCGCATTCACGGTCCCGGGACAGGGAATAGCGGGAGGATGGAATGAGCAGTTCTTC. Translating it yields CATAFTVPGQGIAGGWNEQFF.

The V and J genes are TRBV7-9 and TRBJ2-1, with no clear D. Germline CDR1 SEHNR, CDR2 FQNEAQ (reference sequence). Trimming pared 5 bases from V and 12 bases from J, leaving 23 bases between. There are 15 residues in the CDR3. CDR3 coding DNA: TGTGCCAGCAGCCTCCCGGGTCTTGCCGGCCAAGGGCAGTTCTTC. It specifies CASSLPGLAGQGQFF.

The chain recombines TRBV7-9 with TRBJ1-4; no clear D gene. The V gene's germline CDR1 is SEHNR and CDR2 FQNEAQ (reference sequence). Trimming removed 1 base at V and 5 bases at J, with 11 bases between. CDR3 length: 15 amino acids. The CDR3 sequence: CASSLDPAANEKLFF. CDR3 coding DNA: TGTGCCAGCAGCTTAGACCCAGCGGCGAATGAAAAACTGTTTTTT.

The DNA for the CDR3 is TGTGCCAGCAGCGTAGGCGGGGACACCGGGGAGCTGTTTTTT. Encoded protein: CASSVGGDTGELFF. This sequence joins TRBV9 and TRBJ2-2; D is perhaps TRBD2 (6 bases). V dropped 0 bases and J dropped 3 bases, with 6 bases sitting between them. This CDR3 comprises 14 residues. CDR1 SGDLS and CDR2 YYNGEE come from the germline V gene.

The rearrangement uses TRBV11-2 and TRBJ2-3; possible D gene TRBD2, 6 bases. Germline V gene sequence: CDR1 SGHAT, CDR2 FQNNGV. Trimming stripped 5 bases from V and 1 base from J, with 16 bases between. The CDR3 consists of 16 residues. CDR3 sequence reads: CASSGIRRGRTDTQYF. In nucleotides, the CDR3 is TGTGCCAGCAGCGGGATTCGGCGGGGCCGCACAGATACGCAGTATTTT.

The chain joins TRBV4-2 to TRBJ2-3; 11 nucleotides match TRBD1. The CDR3 is 16 residues long. Unmatched junction bases numbered 7, after V lost 4 bases and J lost 4 bases. Looked up from germline, CDR1 is LGHNA and CDR2 is YNFKEQ. DNA of the CDR3: TGTGCCAGCAGCCGAAATCCGGGACAGGGGGCAGATACGCAGTATTTT. It is translated as CASSRNPGQGADTQYF.

The rearrangement links TRBV19 to TRBJ1-4, with D perhaps matching TRBD1 (5 bases). Germline CDR1 and CDR2: LNHDA and SQIVND (reference sequence). The CDR3 extends over 15 amino acids. Trimming shortened V by 5 bases and J by 4 bases, and 14 bases separated the two germline ends. CDR3 region: CASSSVRDYNEKLFF. The DNA of the CDR3 is TGTGCCAGTAGTTCCGTCCGGGACTATAATGAAAAACTGTTTTTT.

The chain recombines TRBV5-1 with TRBJ1-2; no clear D. Trimming took 2 bases from V and 0 from J, leaving 11 bases between them. Per the germline V gene, CDR1 is SGHRS and CDR2 is YFSETQ. The CDR3 extends over 15 amino acids. CDR3 loop: CASSLSGRANYGYTF. The CDR3 DNA reads TGCGCCAGCAGCTTAAGCGGTCGAGCTAACTATGGCTACACCTTC.